A selection of T cell receptor beta chains follows, all from one sample in a study of shared clonotypes between healthy human individuals. Libraries were prepared by immunoSEQ multiplex PCR; TCRdb keeps only in-frame clonotypes and omits some of them. The data contain 600,000 to 750,000 clones, 55% to 80% of them seen just once; the ten biggest clones take up less than 2%. Sequenced input: memory CD4+ T cells sorted from blood. The receptors here all came from a woman in her twenties or thirties in good health. Both conserved end residues are part of each CDR3. The D gene is left open where the match is weak. The listing skips clone size in some rows; elsewhere it reads once, few, many or a size class.

d_call	clone_size	v_call	j_call	cdr3_nt	cdr3_aa
-	-	TRBV5-1	TRBJ1-2	TGCGCCAGCAGCTTGACGGTTGGGGCCAAGGGAGACTATGGCTACACCTTC	CASSLTVGAKGDYGYTF
-	-	TRBV5-1	TRBJ1-2	TGCGCCAGCAGCGGGGACGGCAGAACCGATCGAAGTTATGGCTACACCTTC	CASSGDGRTDRSYGYTF
-	many	TRBV5-1	TRBJ2-2	TGCGCCAGCAGCCCCGACTCGTCCGGGGAGCTGTTTTTT	CASSPDSSGELFF
-	-	TRBV27	TRBJ2-2	TGTGCCAGCAGTTGGGACCTACACACGAGGTCTAACACCGGGGAGCTGTTTTTT	CASSWDLHTRSNTGELFF
-	-	TRBV2	TRBJ1-5	TGTGCCAGCAGTGGACAGTATAATCAGCCCCAGCATTTT	CASSGQYNQPQHF
-	-	TRBV19	TRBJ2-2	TGTGCCAGTAGTACCCCGGGACCACTTGAACCCGGGGAGCTGTTTTTT	CASSTPGPLEPGELFF
TRBD2	-	TRBV6-1	TRBJ2-3	TGTGCCAGCAGCCGGGGGGTTAGCACAGATACGCAGTATTTT	CASSRGVSTDTQYF
-	-	TRBV19	TRBJ2-5	TGTGCCAGTAGTATACCGGCACAAGAGACCCAGTACTTC	CASSIPAQETQYF
-	few	TRBV20-1	TRBJ2-1	TGCAGTGCTAGCCCAGGGGCTGAGCAGTTCTTC	CSASPGAEQFF
-	-	TRBV11-2	TRBJ2-3	TGTGCCAGCAGCTCGGGGACGCCGGCTACGCAGTATTTT	CASSSGTPATQYF
-	-	TRBV15	TRBJ1-2	TGTGCCACCAGCAGAGAAGGGTCGGGGAACTATGGCTACACCTTC	CATSREGSGNYGYTF
-	-	TRBV5-1	TRBJ2-2	TGCGCCAGCAGCTTGGAGGGGAGCAACGGGGAGCTGTTTTTT	CASSLEGSNGELFF
-	-	TRBV7-9	TRBJ1-1	TGTGCCAGCAGCGGAACGAACACTGAAGCTTTCTTT	CASSGTNTEAFF
-	-	TRBV21-1	TRBJ2-1	TGTGCCAGCAGCAAAAAAAAAGCGGGAGGGCCGGTTCGGTTCTTC	CASSKKKAGGPVRFF
TRBD2	-	TRBV7-9	TRBJ2-1	TGTGCCAGCAGCCCCGGACTAGCGGGACAGGAGCAGTTCTTC	CASSPGLAGQEQFF
-	-	TRBV10-3	TRBJ2-2	TGTGCCATCAGTGAGGGGCTAAGATGGGGGGAGCTGTTTTTT	CAISEGLRWGELFF
-	-	TRBV5-7	TRBJ2-5	TGTGCCAGCAGCCTCGGGACCCAGTACTTC	CASSLGTQYF
TRBD2	-	TRBV5-1	TRBJ2-1	TGCGCCAGCAGCTTGAGCGGGAGCAGCTACAATGAGCAGTTCTTC	CASSLSGSSYNEQFF
-	-	TRBV18	TRBJ1-5	TGTGCCAGCTCACCACCGGCTAGCAATCAGCCCCAGCATTTT	CASSPPASNQPQHF
TRBD2	-	TRBV2	TRBJ2-7	TGTGCCAGCACGGGACTAGCGGGAAACCCCGAGCAGTACTTC	CASTGLAGNPEQYF
TRBD1	once	TRBV30	TRBJ1-1	TGTGCCTGGGGGGGAGGGGGCGTAGCTTTCTTT	CAWGGGGVAFF
-	-	TRBV29-1	TRBJ2-2	TGCAGCGTTGCCTTTAACACCGGGGAGCTGTTTTTT	CSVAFNTGELFF
-	few	TRBV28	TRBJ2-7	TGTGCCAGCAGTTTAGCGGGCTACGAGCAGTACTTC	CASSLAGYEQYF
-	-	TRBV4-1	TRBJ2-2	TGCGCCAGCAAATTGGGGGGCGCGAACACCGGGGAGCTGTTTTTT	CASKLGGANTGELFF
-	-	TRBV9	TRBJ1-3	TGTGCCAGCAGCGTAGGGCTCCGCATCTCTGGAAACACCATATATTTT	CASSVGLRISGNTIYF
-	-	TRBV11-2	TRBJ1-1	TGTGCCAGCAGCTTAGATGAGGGGCGGAGAGCTTTCTTT	CASSLDEGRRAFF
-	-	TRBV11-2	TRBJ2-1	TGTGCCAGCAAGGCGGGTTACAATGAGCAGTTCTTC	CASKAGYNEQFF
TRBD1	-	TRBV19	TRBJ1-5	TGTGCCAGTAACCCGGGACAGGGGGTAGGTCAGCCCCAGCATTTT	CASNPGQGVGQPQHF
-	-	TRBV4-1	TRBJ2-7	TGCGCCAGCAGCCACCGAGGGGCCCGTGTCTCCTACGAGCAGTACTTC	CASSHRGARVSYEQYF